Listed here is a single T cell receptor (beta chain). Its antigen is as yet unknown. These data are taken from a study of cytomegalovirus exposure and HLA in healthy donors. The CDR3 is 14 amino acids. Looked up from germline, CDR1 is SGDLS and CDR2 is YYNGEE. V dropped 0 bases and J dropped 6 bases, with 11 bases sitting between them. Study results and limitations: It has been reported that TCR beta sequences accurately predicted the HLA-A and HLA-B alleles of most subjects. Some V segments (TRBV6-2 and TRBV6-3 among them) were excluded as indistinguishable. Immune exposure information available was restricted to CMV serostatus.

A multiplex PCR was run with 60 Vbeta primers and 13 Jbeta primers. Sequenced by immunoSEQ multiplex PCR; TCRdb stores in-frame clones only, minus some. The sample includes more than 70,000 clones. The chain employs TRBV9 and TRBJ2-3, with a tentative D call TRBD2 (6 bases). Sequenced sample: PBMCs. The source of this sequence is an older woman in good health and CMV-seronegative. The CDR3, as DNA: TGTGCCAGCAGCGTAGGGACTGGAGGGGATACGCAGTATTTT. Encoded protein: CASSVGTGGDTQYF.